The source of this TCR beta chain is a study of blood T cell repertoires in COVID-19. Study in general: Both acute and convalescent COVID-19 samples were obtained from the United States, Italy and Spain. From T cells, B-cell-depleted T cells, or PBMCs came the material, which was cDNA or gDNA.

Germline loops: CDR1 SGHRS, CDR2 YFSETQ. The J segment lost 6 bases and the V segment lost 3 bases, leaving 10 bases of the junction unmatched. The CDR3 totals 15 residues. Per the authors' pipeline: The assay estimated nucleated cells by amplifying reference gene primers. Here immunoSEQ multiplex PCR was the method, and the copy in TCRdb shows in-frame clones only, minus some. From that table come the V and J calls and clone size; the DNA was used to work out D and trimming. The data contain approximately 90,000 clones, about 79% of them singletons. J is TRBJ1-2 and V is TRBV5-1; 8 positions agree with TRBD1. The origin of this receptor is a man in his fifties or sixties with acute or convalescent COVID-19. The specimen sequenced was peripheral blood. The chain's CDR3 is CASSSTGGPENGYTF. The CDR3 DNA reads as TGCGCCAGCAGCTCAACAGGGGGGCCGGAGAATGGCTACACCTTC.